The 11 T cell receptor beta chains reported below all come from one sample, sequenced in a study of blood T cell repertoires in COVID-19. Produced via immunoSEQ multiplex PCR; TCRdb's table is partial and in-frame only. The sample shows approximately 330,000 clones, 80% to 90% of them seen only once. What was sequenced was PBMCs or T cells enriched from blood (not recorded which). The receptor source for this set is a woman aged 40 to 49 with acute COVID-19.

This clone was found a few times. The rearrangement joins TRBV4-1 to TRBJ2-2, with D perhaps matching TRBD1 (6 bases). The length of the CDR3 is 16 residues. Germline V gene data show CDR1 as MGHRA and CDR2 as YSYEKL. The V and J ends lost 4 bases and 0 bases respectively, with 12 bases between them. The CDR3 region has the DNA TGCGCCAGCAGCCGTCGACAGGACCCGAACACCGGGGAGCTGTTTTTT. It codes for CASSRRQDPNTGELFF.

The chain joins TRBV4-1 to TRBJ2-5; weak D call: TRBD2 (6 bases). V lost 6 bases and J lost 3, with 17 bases in between. Germline-derived CDR1 and CDR2 are MGHRA and YSYEKL. The CDR3 is 15 amino acids. The CDR3 DNA sequence: TGCGCCAGCAGAAAATCCGGGACTGCCGAAGAGACCCAGTACTTC. Its translation: CASRKSGTAEETQYF.

The CDR3 spells CASTRGGRGYEQYF. CDR3 DNA: TGTGCCAGCACCCGGGGGGGGCGTGGGTACGAGCAGTACTTC. The V and J genes are TRBV6-5 and TRBJ2-7; 8 positions match TRBD2. The CDR3 has 14 residues. Losses at the gene ends were 7 bases for V and 4 bases for J; bases not matched to a gene: 9. Germline assignment: CDR1 MNHEY and CDR2 SVGAGI.

This clone appeared once. The rearrangement uses TRBV5-6 and TRBJ1-6; D possibly corresponds to TRBD1 (5 bases). Looked up from germline, CDR1 is SGHDT and CDR2 is YYEEEE. V was pared by 2 bases and J by 12 bases, with 18 bases between. This CDR3 region has 15 residues. Written as DNA, the CDR3 is TGTGCCAGCAGCTTCAGGGTAAGGTGGATGGAACCCCTCCACTTT. It is translated as CASSFRVRWMEPLHF.

Points on this clone: The sample carries other DNA sequences with the same CDR3. The chain employs TRBV7-9 and TRBJ1-6; D call uncertain. The CDR3 is 12 amino acids. The ends were cut back, 1 base at V and 10 bases at J, with 5 bases in the middle. Germline V CDR1 and CDR2: SEHNR, FQNEAQ (reference sequence). The CDR3 bases are TGTGCCAGCAGCTTAGAAGCGTCACCCCTCCACTTT. Its translation: CASSLEASPLHF.

For the CDR3, the DNA is TGTGCCACCAGTGGCAGACAGGGAACAGATACGCAGTATTTT. Encoded protein: CATSGRQGTDTQYF. The chain links TRBV24-1 to TRBJ2-3; 7 bases are a match to TRBD1. Germline CDR1 is KGHDR and CDR2 is SFDVKD. V gave up 5 bases and J gave up 3 bases; unmatched junction bases: 4. The CDR3 is 14 amino acids.

The chain employs TRBV5-4 and TRBJ2-5; the D gene is possibly TRBD2 (6 bases). The CDR3 is made up of 15 amino acids. Trimming took 4 bases from V and 2 from J, leaving 15 bases between them. Germline assignment: CDR1 SGHNT and CDR2 YYREEE (reference sequence). CDR3 in DNA: TGTGCCAGCAGCCACATCGGGACTGCACAAGAGACCCAGTACTTC. Residues: CASSHIGTAQETQYF.

This chain joins TRBV3-1 (or the pseudogene TRBV3-2) and TRBJ2-5; D uncertain. V was cut by 4 bases and J by 1 base, with 22 bases left in between. This CDR3 comprises 18 residues. From germline, CDR1 is LGHDT and CDR2 YNNKEL (reference sequence). As DNA, the CDR3 is TGTGCCAGCAGCCCAAAAACCAAAAGACTGCCCCCCCAAGAGACCCAGTACTTC. Amino acid sequence: CASSPKTKRLPPQETQYF.

This chain joins TRBV5-6 and TRBJ2-6; 12 nucleotides align to TRBD2. This CDR3 is 19 amino acids long. Germline V gene sequence: CDR1 SGHDT, CDR2 YYEEEE. The ends lost 4 bases at V and 0 bases at J; junction bases unmatched: 8. The CDR3 coding sequence is TGTGCCAGCAGCACCTGGACTAGCGGGGCAAGCTCTGGGGCCAACGTCCTGACTTTC. Residues: CASSTWTSGASSGANVLTF.

The chain has TRBV7-6 and TRBJ2-7; TRBD2 might be the D (5 bases). With 5 bases removed from V and 2 bases from J, the gap between germline ends came to 13 bases. Germline V lookup: CDR1 SGHVS, CDR2 FNYEAQ. CDR3 length: 14 amino acids. CDR3 region: CASSPGIGPYEQYF. CDR3 nucleotides: TGTGCCAGCAGCCCCGGGATTGGGCCCTACGAGCAGTACTTC.

The CDR3 loop reads CASRGGRGTGELFF. The CDR3 bases are TGTGCCAGTCGCGGCGGTCGTGGCACCGGGGAGCTGTTTTTT. The J gene is TRBJ2-2, the V gene TRBV19, with D unresolved. Trimming left V 8 bases short and J 4 bases short, with 14 bases between. The length of the CDR3 is 14 residues. The germline CDR1 and CDR2 sequences are LNHDA and SQIVND (reference sequence).